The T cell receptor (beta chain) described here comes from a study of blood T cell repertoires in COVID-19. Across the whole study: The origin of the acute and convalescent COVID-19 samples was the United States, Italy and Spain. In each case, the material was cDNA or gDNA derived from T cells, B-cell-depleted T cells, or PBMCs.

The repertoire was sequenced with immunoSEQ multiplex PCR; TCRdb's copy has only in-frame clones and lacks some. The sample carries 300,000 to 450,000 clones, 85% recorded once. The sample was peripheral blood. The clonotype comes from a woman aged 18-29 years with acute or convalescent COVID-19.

The CDR3 bases are TGTGCCAGCAGGGCGGACAGGAGCTCTGGGGCCAACGTCCTGACTTTC. Translation: CASRADRSSGANVLTF. The chain recombines TRBV2 with TRBJ2-6; 7 nucleotides agree with TRBD1. CDR1 and CDR2 from the germline V gene are SNHLY and FYNNEI. The junction had 5 bases not matched to a gene; V was cut back by 6 bases and J by 0 bases. This CDR3 is 16 amino acids long.